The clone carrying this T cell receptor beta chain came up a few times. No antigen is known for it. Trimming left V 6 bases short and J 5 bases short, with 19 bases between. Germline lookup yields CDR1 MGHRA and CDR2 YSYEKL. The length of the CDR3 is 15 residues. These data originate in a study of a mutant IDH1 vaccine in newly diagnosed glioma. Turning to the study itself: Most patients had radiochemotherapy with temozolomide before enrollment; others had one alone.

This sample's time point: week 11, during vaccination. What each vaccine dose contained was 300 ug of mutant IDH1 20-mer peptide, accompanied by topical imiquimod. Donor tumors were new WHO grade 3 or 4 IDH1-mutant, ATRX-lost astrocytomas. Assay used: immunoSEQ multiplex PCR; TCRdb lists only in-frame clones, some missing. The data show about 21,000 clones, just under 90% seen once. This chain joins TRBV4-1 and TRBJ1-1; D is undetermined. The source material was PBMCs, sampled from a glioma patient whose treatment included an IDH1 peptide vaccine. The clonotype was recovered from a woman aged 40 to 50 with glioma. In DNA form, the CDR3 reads TGCGCCAGCAGTCTAGCTGGTCGGGGAAAGACTGAAGCTTTCTTT. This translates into CASSLAGRGKTEAFF.